Below are 25 T cell receptor beta chains sequenced from a single sample in a study of graft-versus-host responses after intestinal transplantation. Using immunoSEQ multiplex PCR, the repertoire was profiled, and TCRdb retains in-frame clones only, with some absent. Of about 30,000 clones in the sample, 85% to 95% were seen once. The sample was PBMCs, taken approximately ten weeks after intestinal transplant. All receptors come from a human patient who received an intestinal transplant, so some T cells may come from the graft donor.

This clone was counted a few times. The chain recombines TRBV9 with TRBJ1-1; 10 nucleotides match TRBD1. Germline V lookup: CDR1 SGDLS, CDR2 YYNGEE. The CDR3 loop spans 13 amino acids. The junction had 0 bases not matched to a gene; V was cut back by 3 bases and J by 4 bases. CDR3 in DNA: TGTGCCAGCAGCGGGACAGGGGGCACTGAAGCTTTCTTT. This translates into CASSGTGGTEAFF.

The J gene is TRBJ1-5, the V gene TRBV10-3; D is possibly TRBD1 (6 bases). V lost 10 bases to trimming and J lost 6 bases, with 22 bases between them. The CDR3 is 15 residues long. From germline, CDR1 is ENHRY and CDR2 SYGVKD. CDR3 coding DNA: TGTGCCAGCGGGACACCAACCGATCCTGGTCAGCCCCAGCATTTT. Residues: CASGTPTDPGQPQHF.

This clone occurred once. The chain carries TRBV7-9 and TRBJ2-3, with unresolved D. The CDR3 runs 11 residues. Germline lookup yields CDR1 SEHNR and CDR2 FQNEAQ (reference sequence). V gave up 5 bases and J gave up 5 bases, with 5 bases separating them. CDR3 sequence reads: CASSKVDTQYF. CDR3 DNA: TGTGCCAGCAGCAAGGTAGATACGCAGTATTTT.

The V gene is TRBV2, the J gene TRBJ2-3, with D possibly being TRBD1 (6 bases). V lost 3 bases and J lost 3, with 13 bases in between. CDR1 and CDR2 (germline): SNHLY, FYNNEI. The length of the CDR3 is 15 residues. CDR3: CASSDYRDPTDTQYF. DNA of the CDR3: TGTGCCAGCAGTGATTACAGGGACCCAACAGATACGCAGTATTTT.

Concerning this clone itself: At one end, the junction sequence differs from germline, possibly due to a read error. This same CDR3 is encoded by further DNA sequences in the sample. The rearrangement links TRBV7-9 to TRBJ1-1; D may be TRBD1 (6 bases). This CDR3 is 13 amino acids long. The V gene's germline CDR1 is SEHNR and CDR2 FQNEAQ (reference sequence). The CDR3 spells CASSLIQGSEAFF. The CDR3 DNA reads as TGTGCCAGCAGCTTAATACAGGGTTCCGAAGCCTTCTTT.

V gene TRBV6-5 combines with J gene TRBJ2-5; 10 nucleotides line up with TRBD1. This CDR3 is 14 amino acids long. Germline V gene lookup returns CDR1 MNHEY and CDR2 SVGAGI. V trimming: 5 bases; J trimming: 3 bases; junction bases outside the gene matches: 3. In DNA, the CDR3 is TGTGCCAGCAGTCCGACAGGGGGCGAAGAGACCCAGTACTTC. Translation gives CASSPTGGEETQYF.

The chain links TRBV4-2 to TRBJ1-1, with 10 nucleotides matching TRBD1. With V trimmed by 1 base and J by 4 bases, 6 bases remained unmatched. Germline CDR1 reads LGHNA; CDR2 reads YNFKEQ. This CDR3 spans 16 amino acids. The CDR3 is CASSQGEGQGSTEAFF. The CDR3 coding sequence is TGTGCCAGCAGCCAAGGTGAGGGACAGGGGAGCACTGAAGCTTTCTTT.

The CDR3 is CASRQLNTEAFF. The CDR3 DNA sequence: TGTGCCAGCAGACAACTGAACACTGAAGCTTTCTTT. The chain carries TRBV27 and TRBJ1-1; no clear D. This CDR3 spans 12 amino acids. V lost 6 bases and J lost 0, with 5 bases in between. Germline CDR1 and CDR2: MNHEY and SMNVEV (reference sequence).

This chain connects TRBV18 to TRBJ2-5; possible D gene TRBD2, 6 bases. From germline, CDR1 is KGHSH and CDR2 LQKENI. This CDR3 has 15 amino acids. Trimming shortened V by 4 bases and J by 4 bases, and 16 bases separated the two germline ends. CDR3 protein: CASSLGTSKGETQYF. In DNA form, the CDR3 reads TGTGCCAGCTCACTAGGCACTAGCAAGGGAGAGACCCAGTACTTC.

The rearrangement joins TRBV4-2 to TRBJ2-3, with 7 bases aligning to TRBD2. The CDR3 consists of 16 residues. Germline loops: CDR1 LGHNA, CDR2 YNFKEQ. The V gene end was trimmed by 0 bases and the J gene end by 4 bases; junction bases not matched to a gene: 7. The CDR3 DNA follows: TGTGCCAGCAGCCAAGATCTCGGGGGAGGGGCAGATACGCAGTATTTT. Amino acid sequence: CASSQDLGGGADTQYF.

V usage is TRBV9 and J usage is TRBJ1-2; the D is unclear. Germline CDR1 reads SGDLS; CDR2 reads YYNGEE. The ends were cut back, 6 bases at V and 2 bases at J, with 8 bases in the middle. This CDR3 is 12 amino acids long. The CDR3 is CASMGSNYGYTF. CDR3 nucleotides: TGTGCCAGCATGGGCAGCAACTATGGCTACACCTTC.

This sequence joins TRBV6-5 and TRBJ2-3; possibly TRBD2 for D (6 bases). The V gene's germline CDR1 is MNHEY and CDR2 SVGAGI. This CDR3 is built from 15 residues. V was clipped by 6 bases and J by 2 bases, with 15 bases between them. The DNA for the CDR3 is TGTGCCAGCAGACTAACCGGGAGCAACACAGATACGCAGTATTTT. This codes for CASRLTGSNTDTQYF.

V and J are TRBV14 and TRBJ2-7; D not resolved. The V end lost 5 bases, the J end lost 3 bases, and 11 bases lay between the germline ends. Germline CDR1 is SGHDN and CDR2 is FVKESK. The CDR3 has 13 residues. DNA of the CDR3: TGTGCCAGCAGCTCACGGACGGGCTACGAGCAGTACTTC. Translation: CASSSRTGYEQYF. Using reference TRBV14 and TRBJ2-7 for the parts outside the CDR3, the full variable domain is EAGVTQFPSHSVIEKGQTVTLRCDPISGHDNLYWYRRVMGKEIKFLLHFVKESKQDESGMPNNRFLAERTGGTYSTLKVQPAELEDSGVYFCASSSRTGYEQYFGPGTRLTVT.

The CDR3 loop is CAWSGGGPEPPLHF. CDR3 coding DNA: TGTGCCTGGAGTGGGGGGGGTCCTGAGCCACCCCTCCACTTT. The genes are TRBV30 and TRBJ1-6, with D possibly TRBD1 on 5 matching bases. The CDR3 has 14 amino acids. Deletions cut 1 base from V and 11 bases from J, with 15 bases between. CDR1 and CDR2 (germline): GTSNPN, SVGIG (reference sequence).

The chain joins TRBV20-1 to TRBJ1-4; the D is unclear. The germline CDR1 and CDR2 sequences are DFQATT and SNEGSKA (reference sequence). The CDR3 length is 11 residues. V gave up 1 base and J gave up 13 bases, with 10 bases separating them. The CDR3 nucleotides are TGCAGTGCTAGAGGAGGAAGCCGACTGTTTTTT. Translated: CSARGGSRLFF.

The chain uses TRBV7-2 and TRBJ1-5; a weak D match, TRBD1 (6 bases). The germline V gene encodes CDR1 SGHTA and CDR2 FQGNSA. Trimming removed 5 bases at V and 2 bases at J, with 10 bases between. The CDR3 has 14 residues. The CDR3 nucleotides read TGTGCCAGCAGCCACGGGGGCGGCAATCAGCCCCAGCATTTT. Translation gives CASSHGGGNQPQHF.

The chain carries TRBV19 and TRBJ2-7; 11 bases fit TRBD1. CDR1 is LNHDA, CDR2 SQIVND, per germline (reference sequence). V was clipped by 8 bases and J by 3 bases; unmatched bases: 0. This CDR3 spans 12 amino acids. The CDR3 loop reads CASGTGGYEQYF. The CDR3 DNA sequence: TGTGCCAGTGGGACAGGGGGCTACGAGCAGTACTTC.

This rearrangement joins TRBV4-1 to TRBJ2-1; D is undetermined. Trimming stripped 1 base from V and 7 bases from J, with 5 bases between. The V gene's germline CDR1 is MGHRA and CDR2 YSYEKL. This CDR3 contains 12 residues. In nucleotides, the CDR3 is TGCGCCAGCAGCCAAGTGAGAAATGAGCAGTTCTTC. It yields the protein CASSQVRNEQFF.

The rearrangement uses TRBV9 and TRBJ2-3; unclear D gene. This CDR3 contains 12 residues. V was shortened by 3 bases and J by 6 bases, with 8 bases between the two germline ends. Germline-derived CDR1 and CDR2 are SGDLS and YYNGEE. The CDR3 DNA is TGTGCCAGCAGCGCCAACGGGGATACGCAGTATTTT. Translation: CASSANGDTQYF. Together with reference TRBV9 and TRBJ2-3, the CDR3 gives the full variable domain: DSGVTQTPKHLITATGQRVTLRCSPRSGDLSVYWYQQSLDQGLQFLIQYYNGEERAKGNILERFSAQQFPDLHSELNLSSLELGDSALYFCASSANGDTQYFGPGTRLTVL.

The chain combines TRBV4-2 with TRBJ2-1; 10 bases are a match to TRBD2. Germline V gene data show CDR1 as LGHNA and CDR2 as YNFKEQ. V was clipped by 2 bases and J by 1 base; unmatched bases: 2. The CDR3 sequence is 16 residues long. CDR3 nucleotides: TGTGCCAGCAGCCAATCACTAGCGGGGTCCTACAATGAGCAGTTCTTC. Protein: CASSQSLAGSYNEQFF.

V and J are TRBV4-3 and TRBJ2-7, with D perhaps TRBD2 (7 bases). Germline V lookup: CDR1 LGHNA, CDR2 YSLEER. The CDR3 consists of 16 residues. V dropped 0 bases and J dropped 2 bases, with 14 bases sitting between them. CDR3 coding DNA: TGCGCCAGCAGCCAAGAGCCCCTAGGGGGGGCCTACGAGCAGTACTTC. Protein: CASSQEPLGGAYEQYF.

This clone was seen just once. The rearrangement links TRBV2 to TRBJ2-1, with 8 nucleotides matching TRBD2. In germline, CDR1 is SNHLY, CDR2 FYNNEI. This CDR3 comprises 12 residues. V shed 8 bases and J 6 bases; nucleotides not matched to a gene: 3. The CDR3 loop is CASRAGGNEQFF. For the CDR3, the DNA is TGTGCCAGCCGCGCGGGGGGCAATGAGCAGTTCTTC. The complete variable domain, with remaining parts taken from reference TRBV2 and TRBJ2-1, reads EPEVTQTPSHQVTQMGQEVILRCVPISNHLYFYWYRQILGQKVEFLVSFYNNEISEKSEIFDDQFSVERPDGSNFTLKIRSTKLEDSAMYFCASRAGGNEQFFGPGTRLTVL.

The chain has TRBV7-9 and TRBJ1-1, with a possible D match to TRBD1 (5 bases). V was shortened by 5 bases and J by 0 bases, with 19 bases between the two germline ends. Per the germline V gene, CDR1 is SEHNR and CDR2 is FQNEAQ (reference sequence). The CDR3 contains 17 residues. The CDR3 DNA reads as TGTGCCAGCAGCACCCCGTCCGGACATTGCATGAACACTGAAGCTTTCTTT. Its translation is CASSTPSGHCMNTEAFF.

The V call is TRBV9, the J call TRBJ1-2, with D possibly TRBD1 on 5 matching bases. The CDR3 is 15 residues long. Trimming took 0 bases from V and 2 from J, leaving 11 bases between them. CDR1 SGDLS and CDR2 YYNGEE come from the germline V gene. CDR3 in DNA: TGTGCCAGCAGCGTAGTACCGGCAGGGAACTATGGCTACACCTTC. Encoded protein: CASSVVPAGNYGYTF.

The genes are TRBV30 and TRBJ2-7, with 9 bases aligning to TRBD1. The CDR3 runs 19 residues. From germline, CDR1 is GTSNPN and CDR2 SVGIG (reference sequence). The V gene end was trimmed by 0 bases and the J gene end by 6 bases; junction bases not matched to a gene: 21. This chain's CDR3 is CAWSVQGWVWDRDHSEQYF. CDR3 DNA: TGTGCCTGGAGTGTACAAGGTTGGGTTTGGGACAGGGATCACAGCGAGCAGTACTTC.